The clone carrying this TCR beta chain was counted only a few times. The CDR3 runs to 15 residues. J was trimmed by 3 bases and V by 4 bases; bases with no gene match: 10. Germline assignment: CDR1 SGHDT and CDR2 YYEEEE. TCRdb fed the 5' RACE reads into MiXCR, producing one record per CDR3 protein. The sample has some 760,000 distinct CDR3 sequences, 15% to 20% seen once. These data are taken from a study of identical twins. These data were also filed under a second study, of T cells expressing NK-cell markers. As reported in that work: The authors sequenced eight donors, of whom seven were HCMV-seropositive and one was seronegative. Topping the CD3+CD56-NKG2C+ fraction as well were these clonotypes, in a few donors.

The specimen sequenced was PBMCs. The receptor comes from a woman aged 18-29 years in good health. The J gene is TRBJ2-7, the V gene TRBV5-6; TRBD1 matches at 7 bases. DNA for the CDR3: TGTGCCAGCAGCGGGCCGGGACAGTTAATCTACGAGCAGTACTTC. Translation: CASSGPGQLIYEQYF.